These 23 T cell receptor beta chains came from one sample sequenced in a study of T cell repertoires in cytomegalovirus infection. These TCRs' antigens remain unknown. TCRdb re-called the reads with MiXCR, one entry per CDR3 protein. In the table there are approximately 590,000 distinct CDR3 sequences, 40% of which are singletons. The source was cultured PBMCs, collected from culture after CMV antigen stimulation. These receptors were obtained from a human donor in good health (CMV status not recorded). Some clones in this sample may be carry-over from other donors' samples.

The chain links TRBV7-6 to TRBJ2-1, with a possible D match to TRBD2 (6 bases). The CDR3 sequence is 17 residues long. Trimming shortened V by 5 bases and J by 2 bases, and 19 bases separated the two germline ends. Germline V gene sequence: CDR1 SGHVS, CDR2 FNYEAQ. The CDR3 sequence: CASSLYRSSVTYNEQFF. The CDR3 DNA follows: TGTGCCAGCAGCCTTTATCGGTCTAGCGTTACCTACAATGAGCAGTTCTTC.

The CDR3 loop reads CASSSRDSQETQYF. The CDR3 nucleotides read TGTGCCAGCAGCTCCCGGGACAGCCAAGAGACCCAGTACTTC. The rearrangement joins TRBV7-6 to TRBJ2-5; 7 positions match TRBD1. The CDR3 spans 14 residues. J was trimmed by 1 base and V by 4 bases; bases with no gene match: 3. Germline-derived CDR1 and CDR2 are SGHVS and FNYEAQ.

The chain recombines TRBV28 with TRBJ1-4; possibly TRBD1 for D (5 bases). The CDR3 covers 13 residues. CDR1 and CDR2 (germline): MDHEN, SYDVKM. V was shortened by 9 bases and J by 8 bases, with 16 bases between the two germline ends. CDR3 coding DNA: TGTGCCAGTAGCGGGTTGTGGGGCGAAAAACTGTTTTTT. It codes for CASSGLWGEKLFF. The variable domain in full, with the rest retrieved from reference TRBV28 and TRBJ1-4, is DVKVTQSSRYLVKRTGEKVFLECVQDMDHENMFWYRQDPGLGLRLIYFSYDVKMKEKGDIPEGYSVSREKKERFSLILESASTNQTSMYLCASSGLWGEKLFFGSGTQLSVL.

This clonotype was recorded once. The gene calls are TRBV20-1 and TRBJ1-1, with a tentative D call TRBD1 (6 bases). This CDR3 is built from 15 residues. The germline V gene has CDR1 DFQATT and CDR2 SNEGSKA (reference sequence). Trimming cost V 2 bases and J 1 base, with 14 bases left between them. CDR3 amino acids: CSARRPGARNTEAFF. In nucleotides, the CDR3 is TGCAGTGCTAGACGACCGGGGGCCCGGAACACTGAAGCTTTCTTT.

The chain combines TRBV2 with TRBJ1-4; D gene uncertain. V lost 5 bases and J 8 bases, leaving 15 bases between the germline ends. This CDR3 has 14 residues. Germline values: CDR1 SNHLY, CDR2 FYNNEI. The CDR3 here is CASSPQAMDEKLFF. CDR3 nucleotides: TGTGCCAGCAGTCCGCAGGCGATGGACGAAAAACTGTTTTTT.

The chain couples TRBV7-9 to TRBJ2-4; TRBD2 matches at 7 bases. Trimming removed 4 bases from V and 8 bases from J; junction bases left unmatched: 5. CDR3 length equals 13 residues. In germline, CDR1 is SEHNR, CDR2 FQNEAQ (reference sequence). The CDR3, as DNA: TGTGCCAGCAGCTCGGGACTAAGGGACATTCAGTACTTC. It is translated as CASSSGLRDIQYF.

This clonotype was detected a few times. V gene TRBV11-2 combines with J gene TRBJ2-1, with D tentatively TRBD2 (6 bases). Germline CDR1 SGHAT, CDR2 FQNNGV. Trimming took off 5 bases at V and 7 bases at J, with 18 bases between the two ends. The CDR3 is made up of 15 amino acids. CDR3 residues: CASSHPGGGGNEQFF. CDR3 nucleotides: TGTGCCAGCAGCCATCCCGGCGGTGGGGGGAATGAGCAGTTCTTC.

This clonotype was counted between two and nine times. The rearrangement links TRBV4-3 to TRBJ2-7, with D possibly matching TRBD2 (5 bases). Trimming took 9 bases from V and 3 from J, leaving 15 bases between them. Germline lookup yields CDR1 LGHNA and CDR2 YSLEER. This CDR3 contains 13 residues. Here the CDR3 reads CASPSRGYYEQYF. CDR3 bases: TGCGCCAGTCCATCCCGGGGTTACTACGAGCAGTACTTC.

V is TRBV7-9 and J is TRBJ2-3, with 7 bases matching TRBD2. Losses at the gene ends were 5 bases for V and 5 bases for J; bases not matched to a gene: 16. The CDR3 length is 17 residues. Germline CDR1 and CDR2: SEHNR and FQNEAQ (reference sequence). CDR3 residues: CASSPAELWREGDTQYF. The CDR3 DNA reads as TGTGCCAGCAGCCCCGCAGAATTGTGGAGGGAGGGAGATACGCAGTATTTT. The full variable domain, rest sourced from reference TRBV7-9 and TRBJ2-3, is DTGVSQNPRHKITKRGQNVTFRCDPISEHNRLYWYRQTLGQGPEFLTYFQNEAQLEKSRLLSDRFSAERPKGSFSTLEIQRTEQGDSAMYLCASSPAELWREGDTQYFGPGTRLTVL.

V usage is TRBV7-2 and J usage is TRBJ1-2; D is unclear. The CDR3 sequence is 16 residues long. Trimming pared 1 base from V and 7 bases from J, leaving 19 bases between. The V gene's germline CDR1 is SGHTA and CDR2 FQGNSA. This chain's CDR3 is CASSLGQALWQSGYTF. CDR3 nucleotide sequence: TGTGCCAGCAGCTTAGGTCAGGCTCTTTGGCAGAGTGGCTACACCTTC.

This clonotype was observed a few times. The genes are TRBV7-2 and TRBJ1-5, with no clear D. The V gene's germline CDR1 is SGHTA and CDR2 FQGNSA. The CDR3 spans 15 residues. Between the trimmed V and J ends, which lost 3 bases and 5 bases, there was a span of 14 bases. The CDR3 protein is CASSLAGRIDQPQHF. The CDR3 DNA reads as TGTGCCAGCAGCTTGGCAGGACGGATAGATCAGCCCCAGCATTTT.

Concerning this clonotype itself: A much larger clone lies one base from this, so it may be a read error. The V call is TRBV7-2, the J call TRBJ2-5; D possibly corresponds to TRBD1 (7 bases). V was pared by 8 bases and J by 4 bases, with 17 bases between. CDR1 SGHTA and CDR2 FQGNSA come from the germline V gene. CDR3 size: 14 residues. The CDR3 loop reads CASCRAGTAETQYF. CDR3 DNA: TGTGCCAGCTGCCGGGCGGGGACAGCAGAGACCCAGTACTTC.

This rearrangement joins TRBV6-5 to TRBJ2-5; 12 nucleotides match TRBD2. Unmatched junction bases numbered 4, after V lost 0 bases and J lost 5 bases. This CDR3 region has 16 residues. Germline V gene lookup returns CDR1 MNHEY and CDR2 SVGAGI. The CDR3 loop is CASSYSTSGSMETQYF. The CDR3 DNA is TGTGCCAGCAGTTACTCGACTAGCGGGAGTATGGAGACCCAGTACTTC.

The chain recombines TRBV5-1 with TRBJ2-3; D is unresolved. V shed 2 bases and J shed 2 bases, with 9 bases lying between them. Germline V CDR1 and CDR2: SGHRS, YFSETQ. The CDR3 extends over 14 amino acids. CDR3 in amino acids: CASSFEQITDTQYF. DNA for the CDR3: TGCGCCAGCAGCTTCGAACAGATCACAGATACGCAGTATTTT.

The chain recombines TRBV28 with TRBJ2-5; D call uncertain. CDR1 and CDR2 from the germline V gene are MDHEN and SYDVKM. This CDR3 spans 14 amino acids. Trimming removed 8 bases at V and 1 base at J, with 14 bases between. The chain's CDR3 is CASLTPASQETQYF. As DNA, the CDR3 is TGTGCCAGCTTGACTCCAGCCAGCCAAGAGACCCAGTACTTC.

The V call is TRBV7-8, the J call TRBJ2-7; D tentatively fits TRBD1 or TRBD2 (5 bases each). The CDR3 has 14 residues. With 5 bases removed from V and 4 bases from J, the gap between germline ends came to 15 bases. Germline CDR1 reads SGHVS; CDR2 reads FQNEAQ. CDR3 sequence reads: CASSQNRDGYEQYF. CDR3 DNA sequence: TGTGCCAGCAGCCAAAACCGGGACGGGTACGAGCAGTACTTC. Supplemented by reference TRBV7-8 and TRBJ2-7, the full variable domain reads GAGVSQSPRYKVAKRGQDVALRCDPISGHVSLFWYQQALGQGPEFLTYFQNEAQLDKSGLPSDRFFAERPEGSVSTLKIQRTQQEDSAVYLCASSQNRDGYEQYFGPGTRLTVT.

This clonotype has just a few counts. The genes are TRBV10-3 and TRBJ1-1; D not certain. The ends were cut back, 7 bases at V and 2 bases at J, with 11 bases in the middle. The germline CDR1 and CDR2 sequences are ENHRY and SYGVKD. The CDR3 contains 13 residues. CDR3 amino acids: CAITEGGNTEAFF. The CDR3 DNA is TGTGCCATCACCGAGGGCGGAAACACTGAAGCTTTCTTT.

The rearrangement uses TRBV7-2 and TRBJ1-4; no firm D call. This CDR3 has 14 residues. Germline V gene lookup returns CDR1 SGHTA and CDR2 FQGNSA. The CDR3 protein is CDNSPSGYDEKLFF. As DNA, the CDR3 is TGTGACAACAGCCCCAGCGGATACGATGAAAAACTGTTTTTT.

The chain carries TRBV20-1 and TRBJ2-1; 15 bases line up with TRBD2. Germline V gene data show CDR1 as DFQATT and CDR2 as SNEGSKA (reference sequence). There are 16 residues in the CDR3. Germline trimming cut 0 bases from V and 10 bases from J; bases unmatched to any gene: 7. The CDR3 reads CSARDLGLAGGAEQFF. CDR3 coding DNA: TGCAGTGCTAGAGACCTGGGACTAGCGGGGGGTGCCGAGCAGTTCTTC.

The CDR3 DNA is TGTGCCAGCACCGGATTCTCCCAGGGGACCCAGTACTTC. Translating gives CASTGFSQGTQYF. The rearrangement links TRBV12-3 or TRBV12-4 to TRBJ2-5; D is perhaps TRBD1 (5 bases). CDR3 size: 13 residues. V shed 7 bases and J shed 7 bases, with 16 bases lying between them.

The chain couples TRBV25-1 to TRBJ2-3, with D maybe TRBD2 (5 bases). Trimming removed 3 bases from V and 8 bases from J, with 18 bases in between. CDR1 and CDR2 from the germline V gene are MGHDK and SYGVNS. This CDR3 has 15 amino acids. CDR3 bases: TGTGCCAGCAGTGACCTAACCGACCCTAGCCGTACGCAGTATTTT. Amino acids: CASSDLTDPSRTQYF. Full variable domain (outside the CDR3, taken from reference TRBV25-1 and TRBJ2-3): EADIYQTPRYLVIGTGKKITLECSQTMGHDKMYWYQQDPGMELHLIHYSYGVNSTEKGDLSSESTVSRIRTEHFPLTLESARPSHTSQYLCASSDLTDPSRTQYFGPGTRLTVL.

This clonotype turned up a few times. V usage is TRBV7-2 and J usage is TRBJ2-1; no clear D. This CDR3 is built from 11 residues. Deletions cut 5 bases from V and 10 bases from J, with 9 bases between. Germline assignment: CDR1 SGHTA and CDR2 FQGNSA. The CDR3 sequence: CASSRVGEQFF. The DNA of the CDR3 is TGTGCCAGCAGCCGGGTCGGGGAGCAGTTCTTC.

This clonotype has a handful of counts. This chain connects TRBV7-2 to TRBJ2-1; D unclear. The CDR3 runs to 14 residues. Germline V gene lookup returns CDR1 SGHTA and CDR2 FQGNSA. V was pared by 2 bases and J by 8 bases, with 13 bases between. The CDR3 region is CASSLYGLADEQFF. CDR3 in DNA: TGTGCCAGCAGCTTATATGGTTTAGCCGATGAGCAGTTCTTC.